This T cell receptor (beta chain) derives from a study of T cells after yellow fever vaccination. Study results and caveats: Although most clonotypes did not, a small share appeared in both CD4 and CD8 compartments.

The germline V gene encodes CDR1 SGHRS and CDR2 YFSETQ. The CDR3 has 16 amino acids. V gave up 4 bases and J gave up 5 bases, with 21 bases separating them. The TCR cDNA carried a universal primer site and UMIs from 5'RACE template switching. TCRdb re-analysed the 5' RACE reads in MiXCR, keeping a single row per CDR3 protein. Altogether around 180,000 distinct CDR3 sequences are present, roughly 6.4% being singletons, with the ten largest covering roughly 3%. In its sample, this clonotype was seen a few times. The antigen is unknown. This sample comprised CD4+ T cells sorted from PBMCs, obtained on the day of the first yellow fever vaccination. The chain recombines TRBV5-1 with TRBJ1-2; no clear D. This receptor was identified in a man aged 18 to 30 who received the YFV17D yellow fever vaccine. CDR3 residues: CASSPEGRSGVYGYTF. CDR3 nucleotide sequence: TGCGCCAGCAGCCCTGAAGGCAGGTCCGGGGTATATGGCTACACCTTC.